These 16 T cell receptor beta chains came from one sample sequenced in a study of neurological immune-mediated disorders. TCRdb re-analysed the 5' RACE reads in MiXCR, keeping a single row per CDR3 protein. The sample contains some 60,000 distinct CDR3 sequences, more than 8% of which appear only once. The time point here: longitudinal time-point 2. Sequenced: PBMCs. The source of these receptors is a man aged 30 to 45 in good health.

This clonotype was counted at least ten times. The chain uses TRBV5-1 and TRBJ2-7, with TRBD2 matching over 14 bases. Germline trimming cut 3 bases from V and 6 bases from J; bases unmatched to any gene: 8. The CDR3 loop spans 16 amino acids. CDR1 is SGHRS, CDR2 YFSETQ, per germline. In DNA, the CDR3 is TGCGCCAGCAGCTGGGGACTAGCGGGAGACCTTGGCGAGCAGTACTTC. Translating gives CASSWGLAGDLGEQYF.

This clonotype has a count of ten or more. J is TRBJ1-2 and V is TRBV11-2, with a possible D match to TRBD1 (5 bases). The CDR3 has 14 residues. Germline CDR1 and CDR2: SGHAT and FQNNGV. Trimming pared 5 bases from V and 2 bases from J, leaving 12 bases between. CDR3 sequence (DNA): TGTGCCAGCAGCGTATCCGACAGAAACTATGGCTACACCTTC. Protein: CASSVSDRNYGYTF.

This clonotype has at least ten counts. This sequence joins TRBV12-3 or TRBV12-4 and TRBJ2-7; 8 bases fit TRBD1. V was clipped by 2 bases and J by 7 bases; unmatched bases: 4. This CDR3 comprises 13 residues. The CDR3 is CASSLRGTGEQYF. The CDR3 nucleotides read TGTGCCAGCAGTTTAAGGGGGACAGGTGAGCAGTACTTC.

The rearrangement links TRBV7-8 to TRBJ2-3; D is possibly TRBD2 (6 bases). Trimming pared 4 bases from V and 5 bases from J, leaving 19 bases between. The germline gives CDR1 SGHVS, CDR2 FQNEAQ. This CDR3 comprises 16 residues. Written as DNA, the CDR3 is TGTGCCAGCAGCTCACCCGGGAGTTTTTCCATAGATACGCAGTATTTT. Amino acids: CASSSPGSFSIDTQYF.

This clonotype was recorded many times. The genes are TRBV20-1 and TRBJ1-2, with D maybe TRBD1 (5 bases). The germline V and J ends were trimmed by 3 bases and 8 bases, with 10 bases remaining between them. The CDR3 contains 11 residues. From germline, CDR1 is DFQATT and CDR2 SNEGSKA (reference sequence). This chain's CDR3 is CSARGLWGYTF. In nucleotides, the CDR3 is TGCAGTGCTAGGGGACTTTGGGGCTACACCTTC.

The chain is built from TRBV18 and TRBJ1-3; a possible D gene is TRBD1 (6 bases). CDR1 is KGHSH, CDR2 LQKENI, per germline. CDR3 length: 17 amino acids. With 5 bases removed from V and 0 bases from J, the gap between germline ends came to 17 bases. The CDR3 here is CASSVTRDTFSGNTIYF. DNA for the CDR3: TGTGCCAGCTCAGTAACCCGGGACACCTTCTCTGGAAACACCATATATTTT.

This clonotype has a count of ten or more. The chain has TRBV5-6 and TRBJ2-7, with a tentative D call TRBD2 (6 bases). The CDR3 covers 14 residues. CDR1 SGHDT and CDR2 YYEEEE come from the germline V gene. With 4 bases removed from V and 2 bases from J, the gap between germline ends came to 13 bases. The CDR3 loop reads CASSRGSPTYEQYF. The DNA for the CDR3 is TGTGCCAGCAGCCGGGGGTCCCCCACCTACGAGCAGTACTTC.

The genes are TRBV14 and TRBJ2-1; TRBD2 aligns across 9 bases. The junction had 11 bases not matched to a gene; V was cut back by 5 bases and J by 6 bases. CDR1 SGHDN and CDR2 FVKESK come from the germline V gene. The length of the CDR3 is 16 residues. CDR3 in DNA: TGTGCCAGCAGCTTGGGGGGGACTAGCAGTTTCAATGAGCAGTTCTTC. Translating it yields CASSLGGTSSFNEQFF.

In its sample, this clonotype was seen a few times. This may arise from a read error, as a much more abundant clone is one base away. The V and J genes are TRBV7-2 and TRBJ2-1; 8 bases align to TRBD2. The CDR3 consists of 15 residues. CDR1 is SGHTA and CDR2 is FQGNSA in the germline V gene. The CDR3 sequence: CANSLGGRRYNEQFF. CDR3 nucleotides: TGTGCCAACAGCTTAGGCGGGAGGCGCTACAATGAGCAGTTCTTC.

There are many counts of this clonotype. The chain uses TRBV12-3 or TRBV12-4 and TRBJ1-3; D is ambiguous. The CDR3 spans 12 residues. The V and J ends lost 6 bases and 8 bases respectively, with 11 bases between them. The CDR3 nucleotides are TGTGCCAGCAGAAGATCTTCGGACACCATATATTTT. Its protein product is CASRRSSDTIYF.

V gene TRBV21-1 combines with J gene TRBJ1-3; no DNA check was done on the table's D call, TRBD1. TRBV21-1 is reported as a pseudogene. The length of the CDR3 is 15 residues. The CDR3 sequence: CARSPGTDSGNTIYF. DNA for the CDR3: TGTGCCAGGAGCCCGGGGACAGACTCTGGAAACACCATATATTTT.

This clonotype was seen many times. The chain employs TRBV20-1 and TRBJ2-7; perhaps TRBD2 as D (5 bases). The CDR3 is 13 residues long. Looked up from germline, CDR1 is DFQATT and CDR2 is SNEGSKA (reference sequence). Trimming stripped 3 bases from V and 4 bases from J, with 13 bases between. CDR3 sequence reads: CSASPATGYEQYF. CDR3 DNA: TGCAGTGCTAGCCCGGCGACGGGATACGAGCAGTACTTC.

This clonotype was seen repeatedly, ten times or more. The J gene is TRBJ2-1, the V gene TRBV29-1; D tentatively fits TRBD1 or TRBD2 (6 bases each). Germline CDR1 and CDR2: SQVTM and ANQGSEA. The V end was cut by 7 bases, the J end by 8 bases, with 15 bases between. This CDR3 is 12 amino acids long. CDR3 DNA sequence: TGCAGCGGGGGGGCCGGGTGGGATGAGCAGTTCTTC. It specifies CSGGAGWDEQFF.

There are many counts of this clonotype. The chain links TRBV2 to TRBJ2-5, with no clear D. The germline V gene encodes CDR1 SNHLY and CDR2 FYNNEI. This CDR3 is 14 amino acids long. Between the trimmed V and J ends, which lost 3 bases and 1 base, there was a span of 9 bases. CDR3 in DNA: TGTGCCAGCAGTGATTCAACGGTCCAAGAGACCCAGTACTTC. It codes for CASSDSTVQETQYF.

The table lists this clonotype with many counts. The J gene is TRBJ1-5, the V gene TRBV7-6; D ambiguous. The CDR3 contains 13 residues. Trimming took off 3 bases at V and 9 bases at J, with 12 bases between the two ends. Looked up from germline, CDR1 is SGHVS and CDR2 is FNYEAQ. CDR3 DNA sequence: TGTGCCAGCAGCTTCAGTACTGAGCGGCCCCAGCATTTT. It yields the protein CASSFSTERPQHF. The full variable domain, in which reference TRBV7-6 and TRBJ1-5 provide the parts outside the CDR3, is GAGVSQSPRYKVTKRGQDVALRCDPISGHVSLYWYRQALGQGPEFLTYFNYEAQQDKSGLPNDRFSAERPEGSISTLTIQRTEQRDSAMYRCASSFSTERPQHFGDGTRLSIL.

This clonotype was counted many times. The chain links TRBV5-1 to TRBJ2-7; 10 nucleotides match TRBD1. The CDR3 runs 16 residues. After removal of 0 bases from V and 4 bases from J, the junction contained 7 bases not matched to a gene. Germline CDR1 and CDR2: SGHRS and YFSETQ. The CDR3 DNA is TGCGCCAGCAGCTTGGCCCCCGGGACAGGGGTGTACGAGCAGTACTTC. Encoded protein: CASSLAPGTGVYEQYF.